This T cell receptor (beta chain) was captured by sequencing in a study of T-cell reconstitution after alpha-beta-depleted transplantation in children. Study-level points and caveats: It was reported that alpha-beta T cells came from several hundred expanded graft clones (about two months after transplant). Several patients had high TCRbeta diversity at day 60; it came from surviving recipient T cells and thymic progenitors.

V was trimmed by 2 bases and J by 5 bases, leaving 6 bases between them. The CDR3 is 12 amino acids. Per the germline V gene, CDR1 is MNHEY and CDR2 is SVGEGT. Researchers prepared the TCRbeta library using unique molecular identifiers, the study reports. TCRdb reanalysed the PCR reads using MiXCR and keeps one entry per CDR3 protein. Among about 590,000 distinct CDR3 sequences, about an eighth were seen once, and the ten largest hold 2.2%. Concerning this clonotype: Its target is unknown.

The sequence derives from a male patient between 10 and 17 years old who had a stem cell transplant for acute myeloid leukemia, so the T cells may come from the graft donor. This specimen was PBMCs, mostly from graft donor cells, taken 360 days after TCRalphabeta/CD19-depleted stem cell transplant. V gene TRBV6-2 or TRBV6-3 combines with J gene TRBJ1-1; D is unresolved. CDR3: CASSYGWTEAFF. CDR3 nucleotide sequence: TGTGCCAGCAGTTACGGGTGGACTGAAGCTTTCTTT.